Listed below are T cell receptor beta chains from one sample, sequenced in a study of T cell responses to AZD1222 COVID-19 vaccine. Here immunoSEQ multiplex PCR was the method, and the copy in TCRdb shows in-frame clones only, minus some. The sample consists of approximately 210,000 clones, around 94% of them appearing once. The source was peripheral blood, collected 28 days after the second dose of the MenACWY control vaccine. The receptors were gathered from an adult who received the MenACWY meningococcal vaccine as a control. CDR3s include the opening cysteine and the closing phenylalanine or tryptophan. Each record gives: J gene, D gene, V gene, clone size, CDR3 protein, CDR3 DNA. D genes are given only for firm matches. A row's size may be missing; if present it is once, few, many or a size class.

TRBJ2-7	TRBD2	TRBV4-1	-	CASSQESGGEQYF	TGCGCCAGCAGCCAAGAATCGGGGGGCGAGCAGTACTTC
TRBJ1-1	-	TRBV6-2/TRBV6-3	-	CASSYSSSGTEAFF	TGTGCCAGCAGTTACTCGAGTAGTGGGACTGAAGCTTTCTTT
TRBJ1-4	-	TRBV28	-	CASSEGGATNEKLFF	TGTGCCAGCAGTGAGGGGGGCGCAACTAATGAAAAACTGTTTTTT
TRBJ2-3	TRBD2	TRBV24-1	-	CATSEPGTSGTGDTQYF	TGTGCCACCAGTGAACCCGGGACTAGCGGGACCGGGGATACGCAGTATTTT
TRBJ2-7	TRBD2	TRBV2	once	CASLLLGTSGPYEQYF	TGTGCCAGCTTACTACTAGGTACTAGCGGACCCTACGAGCAGTACTTC
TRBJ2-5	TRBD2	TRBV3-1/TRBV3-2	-	CASSQDRFSGGFLETQYF	TGTGCCAGCAGCCAAGATCGTTTTAGCGGGGGGTTTTTGGAGACCCAGTACTTC
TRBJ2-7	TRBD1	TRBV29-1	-	CSAGQGKTEQYF	TGCAGCGCAGGACAGGGGAAGACCGAGCAGTACTTC
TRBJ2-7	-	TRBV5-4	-	CASSLGEVQGLVSYEQYF	TGTGCCAGCAGCTTGGGGGAGGTGCAGGGCCTGGTATCCTACGAGCAGTACTTC
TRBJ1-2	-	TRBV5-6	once	CASREEGTRGGYTF	TGTGCCAGCAGGGAGGAAGGAACTCGCGGAGGCTACACCTTC
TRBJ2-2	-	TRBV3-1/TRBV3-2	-	CASSQEVWGGELFF	TGTGCCAGCAGCCAAGAAGTATGGGGCGGGGAGCTGTTTTTT
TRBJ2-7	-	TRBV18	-	CASSWAEDGEQYF	TGTGCCAGCTCATGGGCCGAGGACGGCGAGCAGTACTTC
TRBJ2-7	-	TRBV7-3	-	CASSYSGPSYEQYF	TGTGCCAGCAGCTATAGCGGACCATCCTACGAGCAGTACTTC
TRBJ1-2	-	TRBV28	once	CASSIDSLNYGYTF	TGTGCCAGCAGCATCGACTCACTTAACTATGGCTACACCTTC
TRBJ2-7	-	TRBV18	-	CASSPGRPGYEQYF	TGTGCCAGCTCACCCGGCCGCCCCGGCTACGAGCAGTACTTC
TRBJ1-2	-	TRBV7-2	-	CASSLDGGKVVYGYTF	TGTGCCAGCAGCTTAGACGGGGGAAAAGTGGTCTATGGCTACACCTTC
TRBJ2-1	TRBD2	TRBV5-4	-	CASSHGTSGGNEQFF	TGTGCCAGCAGCCACGGGACTAGCGGTGGAAATGAGCAGTTCTTC
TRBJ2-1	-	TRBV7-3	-	CASSLGVTSYNEQFF	TGTGCCAGCAGCTTAGGAGTTACCTCCTACAATGAGCAGTTCTTC
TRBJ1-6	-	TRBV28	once	CASIREDSYNSPLHF	TGTGCCAGCATTCGGGAGGACTCCTATAATTCACCCCTCCACTTT
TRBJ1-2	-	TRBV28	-	CASSPGSYYGYTF	TGTGCCAGCAGTCCCGGGAGCTATTATGGCTACACCTTC
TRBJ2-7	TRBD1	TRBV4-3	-	CASSQELSGQGDEQYF	TGCGCCAGCAGCCAAGAGCTATCGGGACAGGGTGACGAGCAGTACTTC
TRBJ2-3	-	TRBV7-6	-	CASSLGMRGNTDTQYF	TGTGCCAGCAGCTTAGGTATGCGGGGAAACACAGATACGCAGTATTTT
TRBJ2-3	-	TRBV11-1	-	CASSLRTVTDTQYF	TGTGCCAGCAGCTTGCGGACGGTCACAGATACGCAGTATTTT
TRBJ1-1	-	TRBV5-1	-	CASSSLWEGTEAFF	TGCGCCAGCAGCTCCCTGTGGGAGGGCACTGAAGCTTTCTTT
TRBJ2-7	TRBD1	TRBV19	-	CASKVTGEYEQYF	TGTGCCAGTAAAGTGACAGGGGAGTACGAGCAGTACTTC
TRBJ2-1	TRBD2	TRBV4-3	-	CASSQDPAGVDYNEQFF	TGCGCCAGCAGCCAAGATCCGGCGGGGGTTGACTACAATGAGCAGTTCTTC
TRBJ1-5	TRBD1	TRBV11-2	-	CASSLADRGEPQHF	TGTGCCAGCAGCTTAGCAGACAGGGGAGAGCCCCAGCATTTT
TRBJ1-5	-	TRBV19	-	CASKVAPYSNQPQHF	TGTGCCAGTAAGGTTGCGCCGTATAGCAATCAGCCCCAGCATTTT
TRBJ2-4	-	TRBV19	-	CASSLFRAEKNIQYF	TGTGCCAGTAGTCTCTTCAGGGCCGAGAAAAACATTCAGTACTTC
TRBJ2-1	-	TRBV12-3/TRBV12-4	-	CAIGAVSYNEQFF	TGTGCCATAGGGGCCGTTTCCTACAATGAGCAGTTCTTC
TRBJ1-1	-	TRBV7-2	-	CASSLEGITEAFF	TGTGCCAGCAGCTTAGAGGGAATAACTGAAGCTTTCTTT
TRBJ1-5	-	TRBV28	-	CASSRGAGSLSNQPQHF	TGTGCCAGCAGCAGAGGGGCAGGATCTTTGAGTAATCAGCCCCAGCATTTT
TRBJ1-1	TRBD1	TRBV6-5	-	CASSYSGTGFTEAFF	TGTGCCAGCAGTTACTCGGGGACAGGGTTCACTGAAGCTTTCTTT
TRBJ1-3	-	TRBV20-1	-	CSARQGNTIYF	TGCAGTGCACGACAGGGAAACACCATATATTTT
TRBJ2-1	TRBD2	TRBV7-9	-	CASSLWGTSAVNEQFF	TGTGCCAGCAGCTTATGGGGGACTAGCGCAGTCAATGAGCAGTTCTTC
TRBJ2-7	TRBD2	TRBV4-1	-	CASSQEASGSYEQYF	TGCGCCAGCAGCCAAGAAGCTAGCGGGAGCTACGAGCAGTACTTC
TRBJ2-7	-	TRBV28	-	CASSFELFGQYF	TGTGCCAGCAGTTTTGAACTTTTCGGTCAGTACTTC
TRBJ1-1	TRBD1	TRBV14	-	CASSQRTGRNTEAFF	TGTGCCAGCAGCCAACGGACAGGGAGGAACACTGAAGCTTTCTTT
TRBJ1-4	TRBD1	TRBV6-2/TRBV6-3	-	CASSGQGREKLFF	TGTGCCAGCAGCGGACAGGGTCGAGAAAAACTGTTTTTT
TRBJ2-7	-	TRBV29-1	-	CSGGGQGGPYEQYF	TGCAGCGGAGGTGGGCAGGGGGGACCCTACGAGCAGTACTTC
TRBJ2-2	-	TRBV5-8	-	CASSFTGTLTGELFF	TGTGCCAGCAGCTTTACCGGGACTCTCACCGGGGAGCTGTTTTTT
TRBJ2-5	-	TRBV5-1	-	CASSYQGSQETQYF	TGCGCCAGCAGCTATCAGGGGTCTCAAGAGACCCAGTACTTC
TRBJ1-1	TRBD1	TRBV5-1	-	CASSSGQALEAFF	TGCGCCAGCAGCTCGGGACAGGCTCTAGAAGCTTTCTTT
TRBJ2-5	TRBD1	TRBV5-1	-	CASSPEGAGTQYF	TGCGCCAGCAGCCCCGAGGGGGCAGGGACCCAGTACTTC
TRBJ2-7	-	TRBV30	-	CAWSSQGKVYF	TGTGCCTGGAGTTCACAGGGTAAGGTGTACTTC
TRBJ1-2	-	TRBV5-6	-	CASSQLTAPWYGYTF	TGTGCCAGCAGCCAGTTGACAGCCCCTTGGTATGGCTACACCTTC
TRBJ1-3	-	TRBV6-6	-	CASTFGRTHGNTIYF	TGTGCCAGCACCTTCGGACGGACGCATGGAAACACCATATATTTT
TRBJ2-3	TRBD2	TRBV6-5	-	CASSYRSGRGTDTQYF	TGTGCCAGCAGTTACCGTAGCGGGAGGGGCACAGATACGCAGTATTTT
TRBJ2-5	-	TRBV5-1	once	CASSLGEETQYF	TGCGCCAGCAGCTTGGGGGAAGAGACCCAGTACTTC
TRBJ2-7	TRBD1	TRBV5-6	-	CASSHGGQGALYEQYF	TGTGCCAGCAGCCACGGGGGACAGGGCGCCCTATACGAGCAGTACTTC
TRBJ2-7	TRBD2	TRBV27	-	CASSLTSGDYEQYF	TGTGCCAGCAGTTTGACTAGCGGGGACTACGAGCAGTACTTC
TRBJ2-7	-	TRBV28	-	CASSQRGTETYEQYF	TGTGCCAGCAGTCAAAGGGGGACGGAAACCTACGAGCAGTACTTC
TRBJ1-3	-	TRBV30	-	CAWSPGVSGNTIYF	TGTGCCTGGAGTCCCGGGGTTTCTGGAAACACCATATATTTT
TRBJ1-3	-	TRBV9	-	CASNPGSGTIYF	TGTGCCAGCAACCCAGGGTCGGGCACCATATATTTT
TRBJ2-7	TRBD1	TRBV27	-	CASSARHRGVYEQYF	TGTGCCAGCAGTGCACGCCACAGGGGTGTCTACGAGCAGTACTTC
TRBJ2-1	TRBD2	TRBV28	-	CASSVQRGRAYEQFF	TGTGCCAGCAGTGTCCAACGCGGGAGGGCCTATGAGCAGTTCTTC
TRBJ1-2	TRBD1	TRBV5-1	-	CASRLTGENYGYTF	TGCGCCAGCAGACTGACAGGGGAGAACTATGGCTACACCTTC
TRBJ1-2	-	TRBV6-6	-	CASSSERSYGYTF	TGTGCCAGCAGTTCCGAACGGTCCTATGGCTACACCTTC